The 26 T cell receptor beta chains presented below share a single source sample, sequenced in a study of blood T cell dynamics during melanoma immunotherapy. TCRdb's copy holds only in-frame clones and misses some; the assay was immunoSEQ multiplex PCR. Of 10,000 to 12,000 clones listed, 70% to 90% are singletons. Time point indicated: week 3, after first cycle of checkpoint inhibitor. Material: blood, obtained from a patient treated with checkpoint blockade. The receptor set was obtained from a human donor with melanoma.

J is TRBJ2-7 and V is TRBV5-1; the match to TRBD1 covers 7 bases. V shed 5 bases, J shed 0 bases, and the junction held 8 bases outside the gene matches. This CDR3 has 15 residues. In germline, CDR1 is SGHRS, CDR2 YFSETQ. CDR3 nucleotide sequence: TGCGCCAGCAGAGACAGGGTTTTCGGCTCCTACGAGCAGTACTTC. Its translation: CASRDRVFGSYEQYF.

The chain couples TRBV7-8 to TRBJ1-1; D is possibly TRBD1 (6 bases). The CDR3 length is 12 residues. CDR1 and CDR2 from the germline V gene are SGHVS and FQNEAQ. V gave up 6 bases and J gave up 5 bases, with 10 bases separating them. The CDR3 nucleotides read TGTGCCAGCAGGCCTACAGGGACTGAAGCTTTCTTT. It translates to CASRPTGTEAFF.

The CDR3 coding sequence is TGTGCCAGCAGCCTGGACAGGAGCAATCAGCCCCAGCATTTT. Protein sequence: CASSLDRSNQPQHF. This chain links TRBV7-2 with TRBJ1-5, with 7 nucleotides matching TRBD1. This CDR3 is 14 amino acids long. V gave up 5 bases and J gave up 1 base; unmatched junction bases: 2. Germline values: CDR1 SGHTA, CDR2 FQGNSA.

The chain employs TRBV6-5 and TRBJ2-2; maybe TRBD2 (5 bases). Germline V gives CDR1 MNHEY, CDR2 SVGAGI. The CDR3 totals 14 residues. V was trimmed by 8 bases and J by 4 bases, leaving 14 bases between them. The CDR3 spells CASRMGSGTGELFF. The CDR3, as DNA: TGTGCCAGCCGAATGGGGAGCGGCACCGGGGAGCTGTTTTTT.

The CDR3 sequence: CASSVKGSGANVLTF. The CDR3 nucleotides are TGTGCCAGTAGTGTTAAGGGGTCCGGGGCCAACGTCCTGACTTTC. This sequence joins TRBV19 and TRBJ2-6, with D perhaps TRBD1 (5 bases). This CDR3 has 15 residues. Germline CDR1 reads LNHDA; CDR2 reads SQIVND (reference sequence). With 5 bases removed from V and 4 bases from J, the gap between germline ends came to 12 bases.

The sample holds a few counts of this clone. At one boundary the junction diverges from the germline segment, which might be a read error. The chain joins TRBV5-4 to TRBJ1-3; D perhaps matches TRBD1 (5 bases). The CDR3 totals 14 residues. The germline V gene has CDR1 SGHNT and CDR2 YYREEE (reference sequence). The CDR3 bases are TGTGCCAGCAGCTTGGACGGGGCTGGGAACACCATATATTTT. Translated: CASSLDGAGNTIYF.

The rearrangement links TRBV7-2 to TRBJ1-3; D gene ambiguous. The V and J ends lost 4 bases and 4 bases respectively, with 17 bases between them. Germline values: CDR1 SGHTA, CDR2 FQGNSA. There are 16 residues in the CDR3. The chain's CDR3 is CASSSPTAWAGNTIYF. CDR3 bases: TGTGCCAGCAGCTCCCCCACCGCATGGGCGGGAAACACCATATATTTT.

J is TRBJ1-6 and V is TRBV2; 7 bases are a match to TRBD1. CDR1 and CDR2 from the germline V gene are SNHLY and FYNNEI. The CDR3 is 15 amino acids. V was pared by 8 bases and J by 9 bases, with 13 bases of the junction left unmatched. This CDR3 reads CASGSGQAKVSPLHF. CDR3 DNA sequence: TGTGCCAGCGGTTCCGGACAGGCAAAGGTTTCACCCCTCCACTTT.

The chain couples TRBV2 to TRBJ2-7; D not certain. This CDR3 is built from 14 residues. V was clipped by 8 bases and J by 3 bases, with 17 bases between them. The germline CDR1 and CDR2 sequences are SNHLY and FYNNEI. The CDR3 protein is CASHGRVVGYEQYF. The DNA of the CDR3 is TGTGCCAGCCATGGACGGGTGGTGGGCTACGAGCAGTACTTC. Looking up the rest from reference TRBV2 and TRBJ2-7 gives the full variable domain: EPEVTQTPSHQVTQMGQEVILRCVPISNHLYFYWYRQILGQKVEFLVSFYNNEISEKSEIFDDQFSVERPDGSNFTLKIRSTKLEDSAMYFCASHGRVVGYEQYFGPGTRLTVT.

V gene TRBV9 combines with J gene TRBJ1-4, with TRBD1 identical over 8 bases. Germline trimming cut 4 bases from V and 8 bases from J; bases unmatched to any gene: 16. In germline, CDR1 is SGDLS, CDR2 YYNGEE. This CDR3 is built from 17 residues. The CDR3 DNA reads TGTGCCAGCAGCCTAGGGACAGGCCGATCGGTAGACGAAAAACTGTTTTTT. This codes for CASSLGTGRSVDEKLFF.

The genes are TRBV2 and TRBJ1-5; 7 bases align to TRBD1. The CDR3 has 15 residues. V trimming: 2 bases; J trimming: 5 bases; junction bases outside the gene matches: 6. Germline assignment: CDR1 SNHLY and CDR2 FYNNEI. The CDR3 here is CASSEYETGYQPQHF. The CDR3 region has the DNA TGTGCCAGCAGTGAATACGAGACAGGGTATCAGCCCCAGCATTTT.

The table lists this clone with a count of one. The chain uses TRBV2 and TRBJ1-2; 7 bases are shared with TRBD1. J gave up 10 bases and V 5 bases, and 7 bases lay outside the gene matches. The CDR3 contains 12 residues. The germline V gene has CDR1 SNHLY and CDR2 FYNNEI. CDR3 sequence: CASSPTDRSYTF. CDR3 nucleotides: TGTGCCAGCAGTCCGACGGACAGGTCCTACACCTTC.

The CDR3 here is CASRARGELFF. CDR3 DNA: TGTGCCAGCAGGGCCCGGGGGGAGCTGTTTTTT. The chain couples TRBV2 to TRBJ2-2; D ambiguous. V was trimmed by 6 bases and J by 8 bases, leaving 7 bases between them. The CDR3 sequence is 11 residues long. Germline CDR1 is SNHLY and CDR2 is FYNNEI.

The V gene is TRBV5-6, the J gene TRBJ1-3, with D unclear. Germline-derived CDR1 and CDR2 are SGHDT and YYEEEE. This CDR3 is built from 15 residues. Between the trimmed V and J ends, which lost 4 bases and 0 bases, there was a span of 11 bases. CDR3 residues: CASSRRVSSGNTIYF. CDR3 DNA sequence: TGTGCCAGCAGCCGACGGGTAAGCTCTGGAAACACCATATATTTT.

This rearrangement joins TRBV9 to TRBJ1-5; D is unclear. Germline V CDR1 and CDR2: SGDLS, YYNGEE. CDR3 size: 15 residues. V shed 0 bases and J shed 0 bases, with 7 bases lying between them. The CDR3 DNA reads as TGTGCCAGCAGCGTAGGGCTTAATAGCAATCAGCCCCAGCATTTT. This gives the protein CASSVGLNSNQPQHF.

V gene TRBV9 combines with J gene TRBJ1-1, with 11 bases lining up with TRBD1. The germline V gene encodes CDR1 SGDLS and CDR2 YYNGEE. Germline trimming cut 2 bases from V and 7 bases from J; bases unmatched to any gene: 4. The CDR3 length is 14 residues. This CDR3 is CASSVRTGGGEAFF. DNA of the CDR3: TGTGCCAGCAGCGTGAGGACAGGGGGCGGTGAAGCTTTCTTT.

This clone was detected once. The rearrangement joins TRBV11-3 to TRBJ1-3, with D unclear. Trimming shortened V by 4 bases and J by 8 bases, and 9 bases separated the two germline ends. Germline assignment: CDR1 SGHNT and CDR2 YENEEA. The CDR3 is made up of 12 amino acids. The DNA for the CDR3 is TGTGCCAGCAGCTCGGCGAGCCACACCATATATTTT. Its protein product is CASSSASHTIYF.

This clone was observed once. The V call is TRBV21-1, the J call TRBJ2-3; the table names TRBD2, a call not compared with the DNA. TRBV21-1 corresponds to a pseudogene. The CDR3 covers 16 residues. CDR3 bases: TGTGCCAGCAGCAAAAGGCTAGCGGGGGCCGAGGATACGCAGTATTTT. Its protein product is CASSKRLAGAEDTQYF.

The chain couples TRBV2 to TRBJ2-4, with 9 bases that match TRBD1. V shed 5 bases and J 4 bases; nucleotides not matched to a gene: 6. Germline V gene sequence: CDR1 SNHLY, CDR2 FYNNEI. CDR3 length: 15 residues. The CDR3 protein is CASSQRGQGKNIQYF. The CDR3 DNA reads as TGTGCCAGCAGTCAGAGGGGACAGGGTAAAAACATTCAGTACTTC.

This clone was counted only a few times. This chain links TRBV27 with TRBJ1-2; D is perhaps TRBD1 (6 bases). The germline CDR1 and CDR2 sequences are MNHEY and SMNVEV (reference sequence). The CDR3 loop spans 13 amino acids. V lost 10 bases to trimming and J lost 5 bases, with 17 bases between them. The CDR3 is CATAPGVGYGYTF. The DNA of the CDR3 is TGTGCCACCGCCCCAGGGGTCGGGTATGGCTACACCTTC.

This chain links TRBV6-5 with TRBJ1-5; D is unclear. The V gene's germline CDR1 is MNHEY and CDR2 SVGAGI. With 0 bases removed from V and 3 bases from J, the gap between germline ends came to 9 bases. CDR3 length: 15 amino acids. The CDR3 loop reads CASSYSTQANQPQHF. CDR3 DNA: TGTGCCAGCAGTTACTCGACCCAGGCCAATCAGCCCCAGCATTTT.

Concerning this clone: Other DNA sequences within the sample encode an identical CDR3. This rearrangement joins TRBV7-6 to TRBJ2-5; D ambiguous. Per germline, CDR1 SGHVS and CDR2 FNYEAQ. The CDR3 is 13 residues long. V was shortened by 1 base and J by 2 bases, with 5 bases between the two germline ends. CDR3 nucleotide sequence: TGTGCCAGCAGCTTAGGACGGCAAGAGACCCAGTACTTC. It encodes CASSLGRQETQYF.

This rearrangement joins TRBV10-3 to TRBJ2-7, with 11 positions matching TRBD1. The germline V gene encodes CDR1 ENHRY and CDR2 SYGVKD. This CDR3 is built from 12 residues. With V trimmed by 6 bases and J by 9 bases, 4 bases remained unmatched. The CDR3 region is CAIRADRGRQYF. The CDR3 nucleotides are TGTGCCATCAGGGCGGACAGGGGGCGGCAGTACTTC.

The rearrangement joins TRBV10-2 to TRBJ2-7; D might be TRBD1 (6 bases). CDR1 is WSHSY and CDR2 is SAAADI in the germline V gene. The CDR3 length is 12 residues. With 10 bases removed from V and 3 bases from J, the gap between germline ends came to 13 bases. CDR3 region: CATRQDYYEQYF. The CDR3 region has the DNA TGCGCCACCCGACAGGATTACTACGAGCAGTACTTC.

This chain uses TRBV11-2 with TRBJ2-1; TRBD2 agrees at 7 bases. There are 14 residues in the CDR3. The germline V gene encodes CDR1 SGHAT and CDR2 FQNNGV. J gave up 5 bases and V 3 bases, and 4 bases lay outside the gene matches. For the CDR3, the DNA is TGTGCCAGCAGCTTTATGGCGGGGGACAATGAGCAGTTCTTC. This translates into CASSFMAGDNEQFF.

This chain connects TRBV19 to TRBJ2-6, with D maybe TRBD1 (5 bases). Deletions cut 5 bases from V and 3 bases from J, with 8 bases between. The germline V gene encodes CDR1 LNHDA and CDR2 SQIVND (reference sequence). The CDR3 totals 14 residues. The CDR3, as DNA: TGTGCCAGTAGTCCAGGGTTTGGGGCCAACGTCCTGACTTTC. Residues: CASSPGFGANVLTF.